Listed here is a single T cell receptor beta chain. The target of this receptor is not known. Base qualities are not at hand, and no much larger clone is one base apart. From the cysteine up to the phenylalanine, the CDR3 has a length of 15 residues. Of the read, only the CDR3 DNA is kept; its 45 bases are in frame from base 1. V is cut by 0 bases and J by 10 bases, and the space between the germline ends is 16 bases. From the germline V gene, CDR1 is SGHAT and CDR2 is FQNNGV. TCRbeta CDR3 regions were profiled with the immunoSEQ Assay using bias-controlled multiplex PCR amplification of genomic DNA. The authors' analysis ran thus. The absolute abundance of each unique TCRbeta CDR3 region was quantified after sequences were collapsed and filtered. Two models were used to test differential abundance: a binomial model (Fisher-equivalent) and a beta-binomial model that adds time-dependent variance fitted from healthy donors. Clones with fewer than 5 combined templates were removed, and differential abundance was called for clones with a Benjamini-Hochberg FDR below 0.01. Using the form v = (b*log(k)+a)^2, the beta-binomial variance was modeled as a function of the total template count across the two samples. TCRdb obtained this table from immuneACCESS and retained in-frame rearrangements with V and J assigned. These tables miss some clones; where compared with another copy, unresolved V genes account for less than half of the shortfall, and the remainder is unexplained. V, J and clone size derive from that table, while D and trimming were established from the DNA sequence. This sample has 90,000 to 95,000 clones in its table, and over 75% of those were observed once. Less than 6% of the sample lies in the top ten.

The data were obtained in a study of identifying expanded T cells in peripheral blood (dated by TCRdb to about 2019). With regard to the full study: Technical replicates were generated by sequencing separate aliquots of the same genomic DNA pool, with four replicates compared pairwise.

During the collection period, no infections or other immune events were recorded for the healthy donors. To calibrate time-dependent variance in a beta-binomial model of T-cell clone differential abundance, blood repertoires from healthy donors were used as a training cohort. The training cohort included around 10 healthy donors, of whom 3 were female and 7 were male. An age range of roughly 29 to 65 years, with an average of roughly 45 years, was recorded for the donors. Whole blood from each healthy donor was obtained from a commercial supplier and was collected at three time points two to three weeks apart. For immunosequencing, genomic DNA was extracted from unsorted whole blood. Paper-wide results and their limitations: Across all healthy donors, variance in clone template counts between approximately two-week samples was found to increase significantly with total template count. The authors expected biological variance in healthy repertoires might increase further over much longer intervals such as months to years. Between technical replicates the binomial model flagged 1 to 1.5 differentially abundant clones, whereas over around two weeks the binomial model flagged about 16.4 and over four weeks around 20. Both the number of clones called differentially abundant and the false-positive rate were significantly reduced by the beta-binomial model across all healthy-donor time intervals.

The sample comprised blood. The sequence came from a person aged 18-69 years in good health. The receptor chain draws on TRBV11-2 and TRBJ2-4; the best D guess is TRBD2, with 6 bases matching. CDR3 region: CASSLELKGLTIQYF. The nucleotide sequence is TGTGCCAGCAGCTTAGAATTGAAGGGACTTACGATTCAGTACTTC.